The clone carrying this T cell receptor beta chain came up once. CDR3 length equals 15 residues. The V end lost 7 bases, the J end lost 7 bases, and 17 bases lay between the germline ends. These data are taken from a study of early T cells in non-severe SARS-CoV-2 infection. Overall study context: With bulk RNA from unsorted whole blood as input, sequencing yielded unpaired chains.

TCRdb redid the calling of the 5' RACE reads with MiXCR, one entry per CDR3 protein. The table records about 58,000 distinct CDR3 sequences, more than 9.5% of them present only once. The clonotype originates from an adult who was a healthcare worker with PCR-confirmed SARS-CoV-2 infection or an uninfected control (not recorded which). The V and J genes are TRBV12-3 or TRBV12-4 and TRBJ1-6; D is uncertain. Sequencing used whole blood. The CDR3 region is CASTYGPIGNSPLHF. The CDR3 DNA reads TGTGCCAGCACCTACGGCCCCATCGGAAATTCACCCCTCCACTTT.